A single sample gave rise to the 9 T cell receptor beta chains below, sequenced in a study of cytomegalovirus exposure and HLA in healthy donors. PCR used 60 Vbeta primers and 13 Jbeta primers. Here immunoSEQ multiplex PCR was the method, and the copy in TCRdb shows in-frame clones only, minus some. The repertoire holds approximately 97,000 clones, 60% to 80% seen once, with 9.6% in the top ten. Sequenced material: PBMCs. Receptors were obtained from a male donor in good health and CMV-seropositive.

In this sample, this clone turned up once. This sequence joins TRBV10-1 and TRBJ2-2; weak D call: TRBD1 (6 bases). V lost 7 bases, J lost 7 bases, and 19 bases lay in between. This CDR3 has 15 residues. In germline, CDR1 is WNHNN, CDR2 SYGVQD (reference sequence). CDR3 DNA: TGCGCCAGCATAAAATTACAGGGACCTAACGGGGAGCTGTTTTTT. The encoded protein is CASIKLQGPNGELFF.

The CDR3 region has the DNA TGTGCCAGCAGCTTTGACAGTTATAGCAATCAGCCCCAGCATTTT. Translated, it gives CASSFDSYSNQPQHF. The chain uses TRBV27 and TRBJ1-5; D might be TRBD1 (5 bases). This CDR3 region has 15 residues. Trimming stripped 6 bases from V and 0 bases from J, with 12 bases between. CDR1 is MNHEY and CDR2 is SMNVEV in the germline V gene (reference sequence).

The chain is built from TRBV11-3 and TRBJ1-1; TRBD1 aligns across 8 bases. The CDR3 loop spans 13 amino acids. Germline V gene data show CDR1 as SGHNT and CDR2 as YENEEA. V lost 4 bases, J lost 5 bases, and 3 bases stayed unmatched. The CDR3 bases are TGTGCCAGCAGCTCCCAGGGGGCGACTGAAGCTTTCTTT. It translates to CASSSQGATEAFF. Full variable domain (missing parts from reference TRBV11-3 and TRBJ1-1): EAGVVQSPRYKIIEKKQPVAFWCNPISGHNTLYWYLQNLGQGPELLIRYENEEAVDDSQLPKDRFSAERLKGVDSTLKIQPAELGDSAVYLCASSSQGATEAFFGQGTRLTVV.

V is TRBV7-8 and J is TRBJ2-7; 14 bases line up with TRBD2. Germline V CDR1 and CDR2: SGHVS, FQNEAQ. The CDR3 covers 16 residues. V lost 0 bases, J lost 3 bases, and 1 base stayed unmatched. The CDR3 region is CASSLAGTSGSYEQYF. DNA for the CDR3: TGTGCCAGCAGCTTAGCGGGGACTAGCGGGAGCTACGAGCAGTACTTC.

This CDR3 is CASARNRGSSYNEQFF. CDR3 in DNA: TGTGCCAGCGCTAGGAATAGGGGCAGTTCCTACAATGAGCAGTTCTTC. V gene TRBV11-3 combines with J gene TRBJ2-1; maybe TRBD1 (5 bases). The CDR3 has 16 amino acids. Trimming took off 8 bases at V and 1 base at J, with 18 bases between the two ends. Germline V CDR1 and CDR2: SGHNT, YENEEA.

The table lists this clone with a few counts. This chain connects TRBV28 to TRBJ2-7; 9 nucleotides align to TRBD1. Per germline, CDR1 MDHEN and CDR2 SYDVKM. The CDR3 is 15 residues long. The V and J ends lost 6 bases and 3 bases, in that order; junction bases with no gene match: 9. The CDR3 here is CASRQEGQGFYEQYF. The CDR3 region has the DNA TGTGCCAGCAGACAAGAGGGACAGGGATTCTACGAGCAGTACTTC.

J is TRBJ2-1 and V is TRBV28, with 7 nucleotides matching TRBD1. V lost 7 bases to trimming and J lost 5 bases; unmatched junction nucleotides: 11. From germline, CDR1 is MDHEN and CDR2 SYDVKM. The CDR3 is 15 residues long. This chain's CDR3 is CASTLFGTANNEQFF. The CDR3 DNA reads TGTGCCAGCACCCTCTTTGGGACAGCCAACAATGAGCAGTTCTTC. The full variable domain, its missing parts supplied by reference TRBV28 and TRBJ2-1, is DVKVTQSSRYLVKRTGEKVFLECVQDMDHENMFWYRQDPGLGLRLIYFSYDVKMKEKGDIPEGYSVSREKKERFSLILESASTNQTSMYLCASTLFGTANNEQFFGPGTRLTVL.

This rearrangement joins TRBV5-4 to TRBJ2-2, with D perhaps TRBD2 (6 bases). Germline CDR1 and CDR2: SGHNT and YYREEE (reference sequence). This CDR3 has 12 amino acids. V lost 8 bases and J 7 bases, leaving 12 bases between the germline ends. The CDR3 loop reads CASHPAGGELFF. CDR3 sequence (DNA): TGTGCCAGTCACCCAGCGGGCGGGGAGCTGTTTTTT.

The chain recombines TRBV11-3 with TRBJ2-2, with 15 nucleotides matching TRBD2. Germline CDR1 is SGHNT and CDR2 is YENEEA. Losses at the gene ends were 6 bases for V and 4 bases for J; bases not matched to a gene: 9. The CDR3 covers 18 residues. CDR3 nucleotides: TGTGCCAGCAGTTCTGGACTAGCGGGAGGGAGGAGCACCGGGGAGCTGTTTTTT. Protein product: CASSSGLAGGRSTGELFF.